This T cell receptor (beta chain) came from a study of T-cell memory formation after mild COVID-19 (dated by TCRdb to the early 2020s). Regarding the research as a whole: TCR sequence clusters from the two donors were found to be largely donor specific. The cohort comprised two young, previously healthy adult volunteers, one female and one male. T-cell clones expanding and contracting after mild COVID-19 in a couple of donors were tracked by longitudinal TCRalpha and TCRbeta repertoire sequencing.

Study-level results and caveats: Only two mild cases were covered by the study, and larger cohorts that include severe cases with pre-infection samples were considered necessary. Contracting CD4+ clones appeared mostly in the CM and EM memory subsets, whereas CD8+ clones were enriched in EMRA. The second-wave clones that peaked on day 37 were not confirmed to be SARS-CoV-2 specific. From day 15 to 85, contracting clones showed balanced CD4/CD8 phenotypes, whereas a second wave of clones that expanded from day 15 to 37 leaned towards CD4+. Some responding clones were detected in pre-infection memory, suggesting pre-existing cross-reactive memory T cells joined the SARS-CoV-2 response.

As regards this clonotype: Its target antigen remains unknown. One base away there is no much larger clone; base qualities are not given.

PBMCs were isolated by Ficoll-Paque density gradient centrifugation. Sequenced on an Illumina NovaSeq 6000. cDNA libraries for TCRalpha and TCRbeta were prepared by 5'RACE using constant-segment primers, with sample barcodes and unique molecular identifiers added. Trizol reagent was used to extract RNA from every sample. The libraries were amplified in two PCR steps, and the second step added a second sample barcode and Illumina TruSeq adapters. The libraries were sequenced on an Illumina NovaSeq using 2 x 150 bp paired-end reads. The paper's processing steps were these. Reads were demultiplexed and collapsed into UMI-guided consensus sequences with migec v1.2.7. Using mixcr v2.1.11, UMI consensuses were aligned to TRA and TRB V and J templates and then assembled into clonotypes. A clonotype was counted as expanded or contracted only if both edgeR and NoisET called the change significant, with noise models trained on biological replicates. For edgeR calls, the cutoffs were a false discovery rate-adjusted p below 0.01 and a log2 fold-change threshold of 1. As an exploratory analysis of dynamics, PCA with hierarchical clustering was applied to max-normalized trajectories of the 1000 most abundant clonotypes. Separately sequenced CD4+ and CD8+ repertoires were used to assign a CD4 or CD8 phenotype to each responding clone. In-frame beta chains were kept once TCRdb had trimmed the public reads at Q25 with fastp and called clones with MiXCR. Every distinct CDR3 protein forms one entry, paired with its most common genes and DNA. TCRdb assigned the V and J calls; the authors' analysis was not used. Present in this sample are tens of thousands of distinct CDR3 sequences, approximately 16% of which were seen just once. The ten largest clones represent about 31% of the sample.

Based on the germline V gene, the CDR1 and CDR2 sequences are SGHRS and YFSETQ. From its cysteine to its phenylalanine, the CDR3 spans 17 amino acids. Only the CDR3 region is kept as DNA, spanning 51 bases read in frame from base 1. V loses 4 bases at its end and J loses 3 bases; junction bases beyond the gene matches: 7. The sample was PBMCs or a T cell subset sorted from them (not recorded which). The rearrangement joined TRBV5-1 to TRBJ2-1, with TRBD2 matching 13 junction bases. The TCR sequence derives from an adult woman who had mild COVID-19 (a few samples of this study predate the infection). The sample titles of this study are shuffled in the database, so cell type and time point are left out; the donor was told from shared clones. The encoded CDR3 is CASSPGTSGEGYNEQFF. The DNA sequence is TGCGCCAGCAGCCCCGGGACTAGCGGGGAAGGCTACAATGAGCAGTTCTTC.